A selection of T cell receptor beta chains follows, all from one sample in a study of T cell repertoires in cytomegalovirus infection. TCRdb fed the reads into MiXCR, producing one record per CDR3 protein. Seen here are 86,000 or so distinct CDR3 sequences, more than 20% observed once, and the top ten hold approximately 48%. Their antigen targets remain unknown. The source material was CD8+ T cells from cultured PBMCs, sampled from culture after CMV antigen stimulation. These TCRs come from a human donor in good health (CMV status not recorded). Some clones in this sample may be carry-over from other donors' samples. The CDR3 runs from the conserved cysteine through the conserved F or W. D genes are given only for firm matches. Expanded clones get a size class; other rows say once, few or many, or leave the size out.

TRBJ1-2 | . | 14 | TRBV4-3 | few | TGCGCCAGCAGCCAAGCGCTGGGGAACTATGGCTACACCTTC | CASSQALGNYGYTF
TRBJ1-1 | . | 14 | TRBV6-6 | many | TGTGCCAGCAGTGTGGGACTCCCCGACACTGAAGCTTTCTTT | CASSVGLPDTEAFF
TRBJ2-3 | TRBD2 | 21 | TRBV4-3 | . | TGCGCCAGCAGCCCAGGAAGATTTAAAGCGGGAGATGCGGGGCTCACAGATACGCAGTATTTT | CASSPGRFKAGDAGLTDTQYF
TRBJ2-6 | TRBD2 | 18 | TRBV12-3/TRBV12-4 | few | TGTGCCAGCAGGCCAGAGGGACTAGCGGGAGCTGGGGCCAACGTCCTGATTTTC | CASRPEGLAGAGANVLIF
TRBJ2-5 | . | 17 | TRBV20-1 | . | TGCAGTGCTAGGGGAGGGGGTCAGAGCGAACACCAAGAGACCCAGTACTTC | CSARGGGQSEHQETQYF
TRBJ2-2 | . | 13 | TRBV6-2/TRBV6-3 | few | TGTGCCAGCAGACGGACAGTTGACGGGGAGCTGTTTTTT | CASRRTVDGELFF
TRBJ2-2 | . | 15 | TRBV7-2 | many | TGTGCCAGCAGCGCCCCCGCGGTGTTCACCGGGGAGCTGTTTTTT | CASSAPAVFTGELFF
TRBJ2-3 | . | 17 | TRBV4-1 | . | TGCGCCAGCAGCCAAGATCCGATCGGAAGCAGCACAGATACGCAGTATTTT | CASSQDPIGSSTDTQYF
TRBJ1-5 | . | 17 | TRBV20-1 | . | TGCAGTGCTATTTCAGGGAGGGGGGGTAGGAGCAATCAGCCCCAGCATTTT | CSAISGRGGRSNQPQHF
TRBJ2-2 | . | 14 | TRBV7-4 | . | TGTGCCAGCAGCTTAGTACAGAGCACCGGGGAGCTGTTTTTT | CASSLVQSTGELFF
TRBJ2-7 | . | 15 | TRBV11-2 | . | TGTGCCAGCAGCCCCCTGGGCGAAAGCTCCTACGAGCAGTACTTC | CASSPLGESSYEQYF
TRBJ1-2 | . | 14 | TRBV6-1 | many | TGTGCCAGCAGTGAAGCGTCAGGGCCCTATGGCTACACCTTC | CASSEASGPYGYTF
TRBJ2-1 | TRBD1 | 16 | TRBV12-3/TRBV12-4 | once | TGTGCCAGCAGCTACCTACAGGGGGCCCTTTACAATGAGCAGTTCTTC | CASSYLQGALYNEQFF
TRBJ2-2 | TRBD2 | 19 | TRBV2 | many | TGTGCCAGCAGTGAACCCTCGCCTAGCGGGGGGCGGAACACCGGGGAGCTGTTTTTT | CASSEPSPSGGRNTGELFF
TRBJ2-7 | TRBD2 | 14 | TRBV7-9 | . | TGTGCCAGCAGACCGGGACTAGCGGACTACGAGCAGTACTTC | CASRPGLADYEQYF
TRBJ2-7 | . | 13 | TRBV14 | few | TGTGCCAGCAGCCAAGATCTCCTCTACGAGCAGTACTTC | CASSQDLLYEQYF
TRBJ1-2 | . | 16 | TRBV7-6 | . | TGTGCCAGCAGCTTAGCGGGGGAAGACCCTGGGGATGGCTACACCTTC | CASSLAGEDPGDGYTF
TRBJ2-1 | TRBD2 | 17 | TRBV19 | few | TGTGCCAGTAGTTTACGGACTAGCGTTAGCTCCTACAATGAGCAGTTCTTC | CASSLRTSVSSYNEQFF
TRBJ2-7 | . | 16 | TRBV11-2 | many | TGTGCCAGCAGCCCGAGACCCAGGGCAGGGGCCTACGAGCAGTACTTC | CASSPRPRAGAYEQYF
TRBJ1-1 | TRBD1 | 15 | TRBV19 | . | TGTGCCAGTAGTAGGGGACAGGGAATGAACACTGAAGCTTTCTTT | CASSRGQGMNTEAFF
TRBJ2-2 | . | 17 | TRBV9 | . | TGTGCCAGCAGCGTGAACCCGGGACAAGCGAACACCGGGGAGCTGTTTTTT | CASSVNPGQANTGELFF
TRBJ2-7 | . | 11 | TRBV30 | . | TGTGCCTGGACCAGGGACTACGAGCAGTACTTC | CAWTRDYEQYF
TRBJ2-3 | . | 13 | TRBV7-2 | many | TGTGCCAGCAGCTTAGCTGGGCAAGATACGCAGTATTTT | CASSLAGQDTQYF
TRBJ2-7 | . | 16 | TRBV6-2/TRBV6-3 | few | TGTGCCAGCAGTTATTCAACCGGGACGGGATCCTACGAGCAGTACTTC | CASSYSTGTGSYEQYF
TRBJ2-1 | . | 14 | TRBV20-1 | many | TGCAGTGCTCTTAGGGGGGGAGATTTAAATGAGCAGTTCTTC | CSALRGGDLNEQFF
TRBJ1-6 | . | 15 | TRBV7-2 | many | TGTGCCAGCAGTCGGACAGTCTCCTATAATTCACCCCTCCACTTT | CASSRTVSYNSPLHF
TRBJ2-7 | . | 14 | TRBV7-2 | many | TGTGCCAGCTCATGGTACGGGCCTACCTACGAGCAGTACTTC | CASSWYGPTYEQYF
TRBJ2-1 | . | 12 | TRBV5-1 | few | TGCGCCAGCAGCGGCCGGGACGTTGAGCAGTTCTTC | CASSGRDVEQFF
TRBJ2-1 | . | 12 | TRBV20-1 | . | TGCAGTGCTAGACCCGAATACAATGAGCAGTTCTTC | CSARPEYNEQFF
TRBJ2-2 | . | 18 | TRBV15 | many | TGTGCCACCAGCAGAGATTATCCGGGCGGGATCGACACCGGGGAGCTGTTTTTT | CATSRDYPGGIDTGELFF
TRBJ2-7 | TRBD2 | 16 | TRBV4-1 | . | TGCGCCAGCAGCCAAGGTTTAGGACTAGCGGGAGACGAGCAGTACTTC | CASSQGLGLAGDEQYF
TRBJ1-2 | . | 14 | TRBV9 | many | TGTGCCAGCAGCCCCCACGGGCCAAACTATGGCTACACCTTC | CASSPHGPNYGYTF
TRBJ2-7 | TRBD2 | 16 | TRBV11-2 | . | TGTGCCAGCAGCTTAGCTCCAGCGGGAGGTCGAAAAGAGCAGTACTTC | CASSLAPAGGRKEQYF
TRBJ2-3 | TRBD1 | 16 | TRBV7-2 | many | TGTGCCAGCAGCTTAGAGGTGACAGGGGGCTCAGATACGCAGTATTTT | CASSLEVTGGSDTQYF
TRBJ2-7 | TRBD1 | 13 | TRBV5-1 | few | TGCGCCAGCAGCGAGGACAGGTCCTACGAGCAGTACTTC | CASSEDRSYEQYF
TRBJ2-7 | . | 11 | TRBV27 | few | TGTGCCAGCAGGATGGGACCCGAGCAGTACTTC | CASRMGPEQYF